The source of this TCR beta chain is a study of T cells in Graves' hyperthyroidism and ophthalmopathy. Trimming took 2 bases from V and 0 from J; bases not matched to a gene: 5. This CDR3 comprises 17 residues. Study-wide findings and caveats: Ophthalmopathy onset followed model prediction by a median roughly 6.5 months. Most thyroid-expanded clonotypes above 0.001 were also found in blood.

Amplification yielded TCR beta CDR3 regions, with RNA transcripts as the source. HTBI primers were employed in a first-round RT-PCR of the TCR CDR3. One entry per CDR3 protein, called by TCRdb with MiXCR from the multiplex PCR reads. The sample consists of around 370,000 distinct CDR3 sequences, 18% of them appearing once. Disease lasting under 3 months, a NOSPECS grade of at least 4, and a Clinical Activity Score of at least 3 were features of the ophthalmopathy patients. This clonotype was seen repeatedly, ten times or more. Its antigen is unknown. This chain links TRBV12-3 or TRBV12-4 with TRBJ1-1; 11 bases line up with TRBD1. The source material was blood. This clonotype was obtained from a man between 18 and 35 years old with Graves' ophthalmopathy. The CDR3 loop is CASSLPGQGVMNTEAFF. DNA of the CDR3: TGTGCCAGCAGTTTACCGGGACAGGGGGTCATGAACACTGAAGCTTTCTTT.